This T cell receptor beta chain was identified during a study of CD4+ T cells in melanoma. Clones were read by immunoSEQ multiplex PCR, and TCRdb kept only the in-frame ones, dropping some. The table includes around 19,000 clones, about 84% detected once. Of note for this clone: Its target is unknown.

The CDR3 is 13 residues long. Trimming shortened V by 4 bases and J by 7 bases, and 11 bases separated the two germline ends. Germline V lookup: CDR1 GTSNPN, CDR2 SVGIG (reference sequence). Study observations and caveats: CD8+ T cell, macrophage and B cell function reportedly correlated with neoantigen-specific CD4+ T cells. Neoantigen-specific CD4+ T cells in melanoma reportedly had diverse differentiation states.

The source of this sequence is a human donor with melanoma. Source material: cells from a culture (not recorded whether cultured in vitro). This chain connects TRBV30 to TRBJ1-6; perhaps TRBD1 as D (5 bases). The CDR3 loop reads CAWNRGGNSPLHF. CDR3 DNA: TGTGCCTGGAATAGGGGAGGAAATTCACCCCTCCACTTT.